These T cell receptor beta chains were read from a single sample in a study of T cell responses to AZD1222 COVID-19 vaccine. Sequenced by immunoSEQ multiplex PCR; TCRdb stores in-frame clones only, minus some. The data show roughly 130,000 clones, around 94% seen once. The sample was peripheral blood, taken on day 0 of AZD1222 vaccination. These TCRs come from an adult in good health. Each CDR3 is given with its conserved first and last residue. The D gene is left open where the match is weak. Not all rows give a size; the values are once, few, many and, for expanded clones, a class.

j_call,d_call,clone_size,v_call,cdr3_nt,cdr3_aa
TRBJ1-1,.,.,TRBV23-1,TGCGCCAGCGGTACTGAAGCTTTCTTT,CASGTEAFF
TRBJ2-3,.,.,TRBV6-1,TGTGCCAGCAGTGAAGTGAGATCGGAGATGGGAGATACGCAGTATTTT,CASSEVRSEMGDTQYF
TRBJ1-2,TRBD1,.,TRBV7-9,TGTGCCAGCAGCTCGTGGGACAGGGTTGACGGCTACACCTTC,CASSSWDRVDGYTF
TRBJ1-5,.,once,TRBV4-1,TGCGCCAGCAGCCAGGGGGTCGGGGTTTTAGGCCGCAATCAGCCCCAGCATTTT,CASSQGVGVLGRNQPQHF
TRBJ2-1,.,.,TRBV7-6,TGTGCCAGCAGCCCAGACATATACAATGAGCAGTTCTTC,CASSPDIYNEQFF
TRBJ2-5,TRBD2,.,TRBV6-5,TGTGCCAGCAGAAATAGCGGGGGGTTCCAAGAGACCCAGTACTTC,CASRNSGGFQETQYF
TRBJ2-3,.,once,TRBV24-1,TGTGCCACCAGTGAGGGAAGGGGTTTCACACACACAGATACGCAGTATTTT,CATSEGRGFTHTDTQYF
TRBJ2-3,.,.,TRBV21-1,TGTGCCAGCAGCAAAGCAAGGGTTACGCAGTATTTT,CASSKARVTQYF
TRBJ1-4,.,once,TRBV7-2,TGTGCCAGCAGCCTAGGGGGGGTGAGCGAAAAACTGTTTTTT,CASSLGGVSEKLFF
TRBJ2-7,.,.,TRBV3-1/TRBV3-2,TGTGCCAGCAGCCAAGTGGGGCCCTCCTACGAGCAGTACTTC,CASSQVGPSYEQYF
TRBJ2-3,.,.,TRBV4-1,TGCGCCAGCAGCCAAGTCGAGAACACAGATACGCAGTATTTT,CASSQVENTDTQYF
TRBJ2-3,.,.,TRBV7-2,TGTGCCAGCAGCTTGGGTTACCTTAACACAGATACGCAGTATTTT,CASSLGYLNTDTQYF
TRBJ2-5,TRBD2,once,TRBV6-5,TGTGCCAGCACCGGGACTAGCGGGGGAGAGACCCAGTACTTC,CASTGTSGGETQYF
TRBJ1-1,.,.,TRBV3-1/TRBV3-2,TGTGCCAGCAGCTCGGAGAGGAAAATAGGGAACACTGAAGCTTTCTTT,CASSSERKIGNTEAFF
TRBJ2-5,TRBD2,.,TRBV7-9,TGTGCCAGCAGCTTAGCGGGAGGGCCAGAGACCCAGTACTTC,CASSLAGGPETQYF
TRBJ1-5,.,.,TRBV2,TGTGCCAGCAGTCCCCGACTGCGCAATCAGCCCCAGCATTTT,CASSPRLRNQPQHF
TRBJ1-1,.,.,TRBV21-1,TGTGCCAGCAGCAAAGGGCAGGTTCGCACTGAAGCTTTCTTT,CASSKGQVRTEAFF
TRBJ1-1,TRBD1,.,TRBV4-3,TGCGCCAGCAGCCTGTACCGGACAGGGTCGATCGAAGCTTTCTTT,CASSLYRTGSIEAFF
TRBJ1-6,.,.,TRBV3-1/TRBV3-2,TGTGCCAGCAGCCAAGGTTTTGGAGGGGTAAGTTCACCCCTCCACTTT,CASSQGFGGVSSPLHF
TRBJ1-5,.,.,TRBV9,TGTGCCAGCAGCTCCCGGGACGGCGGCAATCAGCCCCAGCATTTT,CASSSRDGGNQPQHF
TRBJ2-3,.,once,TRBV9,TGTGCCAGCAGCGTACATCGGAGGGCCCAGGGTGTCACAGATACGCAGTATTTT,CASSVHRRAQGVTDTQYF
TRBJ1-1,.,.,TRBV5-6,TGTGCCAGCAGCTTGACCTTTTTCAACACTGAAGCTTTCTTT,CASSLTFFNTEAFF
TRBJ2-3,TRBD2,.,TRBV3-1/TRBV3-2,TGTGCCAGCAGCCAAGGCGGGGGAACAGATACGCAGTATTTT,CASSQGGGTDTQYF
TRBJ2-2,TRBD2,.,TRBV12-5,TGTGCTAGTGGTTTGGTACTGGTGGCGGGAGGAAACACCGGGGAGCTGTTTTTT,CASGLVLVAGGNTGELFF
TRBJ1-3,.,once,TRBV3-1/TRBV3-2,TGTGCCAGCAGCCAGAACCCTGGAAACACCATATATTTT,CASSQNPGNTIYF
TRBJ1-4,TRBD1,.,TRBV7-9,TGTGCCAGCGCCACGCCCGGGACAGACAATGAAAAACTGTTTTTT,CASATPGTDNEKLFF
TRBJ2-1,TRBD2,once,TRBV19,TGTGCCAGTAGTAGACTGACTAGCGGGGGGTCCTACAATGAGCAGTTCTTC,CASSRLTSGGSYNEQFF
TRBJ1-1,.,.,TRBV7-9,TGTGCCAGCAGCGGGGGGCACACTGAAGCTTTCTTT,CASSGGHTEAFF
TRBJ2-5,TRBD2,.,TRBV18,TGTGCCAGCTCACCCGTGGGGGGGAAGATGGAGACCCAGTACTTC,CASSPVGGKMETQYF
TRBJ2-3,TRBD2,.,TRBV6-5,TGTGCCAGCAGTTATTCCCCCTGGGGGGGAGGTACGCAGTATTTT,CASSYSPWGGGTQYF
TRBJ1-1,.,.,TRBV27,TGTGCCAGCAGTTTAAGTCTGACGTGGACTGAAGCTTTCTTT,CASSLSLTWTEAFF
TRBJ2-1,TRBD2,.,TRBV30,TGTGCCTGGGACCGGGGGGGGCAGTTCTTC,CAWDRGGQFF